In its sample, the clone carrying this T cell receptor beta chain was seen a few times. Its matching antigen is unknown. This sample stems from a study of STAT5B mutations in CD4+ large granular lymphocyte leukemia. Study details: The CDR3 'QG' motif was associated with a particular HLA allele among healthy donors.

This CDR3 has 13 residues. Trimming removed 5 bases at V and 6 bases at J, with 11 bases between. CDR1 SGHAT and CDR2 FQNNGV come from the germline V gene. Clones were sequenced by immunoSEQ multiplex PCR, and TCRdb holds only the in-frame ones, with some missing. The sample holds about 40,000 clones, roughly 80% seen once. Study outcomes and limitations: Data were not HLA-matched across samples. Without putative leukemic clones, patient CD4-sorted repertoires remained more clonal than healthy CD4+ repertoires. Compared with healthy controls (2/35), patient top clones favored TRBV06 (8/27).

This chain connects TRBV11-2 to TRBJ2-1; a weak D match, TRBD1 (5 bases). The sequencing sample was made of CD4+ T cells from blood buffy coats. The source of this sequence is a human donor in good health. Here the CDR3 reads CASSPAGPNEQFF. The CDR3 DNA reads as TGTGCCAGCAGCCCAGCAGGGCCCAATGAGCAGTTCTTC.